The 32 T cell receptor beta chains in this list originate from one sample, sequenced in a study of T-cell memory formation after mild COVID-19. TCRdb re-called the 5' RACE reads with MiXCR, one entry per CDR3 protein. The data hold hundreds of thousands of distinct CDR3 sequences, with 20% to 25% observed a single time. Sequencing input: PBMCs or a T cell subset sorted from them (not recorded which). The source is an adult woman who had mild COVID-19 (a few samples of this study predate the infection). Cell type and time point are not known.

This clonotype was seen a single time. The V gene is TRBV18, the J gene TRBJ2-6; D gene unclear. CDR3 length equals 15 residues. With 6 bases removed from V and 1 base from J, the gap between germline ends came to 10 bases. CDR1 is KGHSH, CDR2 LQKENI, per germline. The DNA for the CDR3 is TGTGCCAGCTCCCCGAAGATTTCTGGGGCCAACGTCCTGACTTTC. Its protein product is CASSPKISGANVLTF.

This clonotype was seen only a few times. The rearrangement joins TRBV30 to TRBJ1-2; D gene uncertain. Germline V gene sequence: CDR1 GTSNPN, CDR2 SVGIG (reference sequence). This CDR3 has 14 residues. Trimming left V 2 bases short and J 4 bases short, with 14 bases between. CDR3 in amino acids: CAWSNREQLYGYTF. The CDR3 DNA reads TGTGCCTGGAGTAACCGGGAACAGCTCTATGGCTACACCTTC.

V and J are TRBV6-6 and TRBJ1-2; 9 bases fit TRBD1. V was clipped by 0 bases and J by 4 bases; unmatched bases: 12. The CDR3 length is 18 residues. CDR1 and CDR2 (germline): MNHNY, SVGAGI (reference sequence). The CDR3 coding sequence is TGTGCCAGCAGTTACTCGGCGGGGGACAGGGAATCGTCCTATGGCTACACCTTC. Translation: CASSYSAGDRESSYGYTF.

This clonotype occurred a few times. The chain carries TRBV20-1 and TRBJ1-4; TRBD1 aligns across 9 bases. V dropped 3 bases and J dropped 8; count of bases not matched to a gene: 7. This CDR3 contains 14 residues. Germline CDR1 is DFQATT and CDR2 is SNEGSKA (reference sequence). CDR3 in amino acids: CSARHRGHREKLFF. The CDR3 bases are TGCAGTGCTAGGCACAGGGGGCATAGGGAAAAACTGTTTTTT.

V gene TRBV7-2 combines with J gene TRBJ1-4; D is unresolved. V lost 3 bases to trimming and J lost 5 bases, with 7 bases between them. CDR1 and CDR2 from the germline V gene are SGHTA and FQGNSA. The CDR3 runs to 13 residues. CDR3 loop: CASSFLSNEKLFF. CDR3 nucleotides: TGTGCCAGCAGCTTCCTAAGCAATGAAAAACTGTTTTTT.

The V call is TRBV10-3, the J call TRBJ2-7, with TRBD1 as a possible D gene (6 bases). Trimming shortened V by 4 bases and J by 5 bases, and 18 bases separated the two germline ends. The length of the CDR3 is 15 residues. CDR1 and CDR2 from the germline V gene are ENHRY and SYGVKD. This CDR3 is CAISVRGSVGDEQYF. The CDR3 DNA follows: TGTGCCATCAGTGTGAGGGGGAGCGTGGGAGACGAGCAGTACTTC.

The genes are TRBV3-1 and TRBJ1-1; possibly TRBD1 for D (5 bases). The V gene's germline CDR1 is LGHDT and CDR2 YNNKEL (reference sequence). Deletions cut 8 bases from V and 4 bases from J, with 14 bases between. This CDR3 contains 13 residues. The CDR3, as DNA: TGTGCCAGCGCCGAACAGGTGACCACTGAAGCTTTCTTT. The encoded protein is CASAEQVTTEAFF.

The chain combines TRBV11-2 with TRBJ2-3; TRBD2 is a possible D gene (5 bases). This CDR3 has 16 residues. With 2 bases removed from V and 4 bases from J, the gap between germline ends came to 16 bases. Germline loops: CDR1 SGHAT, CDR2 FQNNGV. For the CDR3, the DNA is TGTGCCAGCAGCTTACTACTAGAGCCGGTCGCAGATACGCAGTATTTT. It is translated as CASSLLLEPVADTQYF. The complete variable domain, with remaining parts taken from reference TRBV11-2 and TRBJ2-3, reads EAGVAQSPRYKIIEKRQSVAFWCNPISGHATLYWYQQILGQGPKLLIQFQNNGVVDDSQLPKDRFSAERLKGVDSTLKIQPAKLEDSAVYLCASSLLLEPVADTQYFGPGTRLTVL.

The V call is TRBV5-6, the J call TRBJ2-1, with no clear D. This CDR3 contains 12 residues. Trimming removed 0 bases at V and 12 bases at J, with 10 bases between. Germline V CDR1 and CDR2: SGHDT, YYEEEE. The CDR3 region has the DNA TGTGCCAGCAGCTTGGAAAGGGCGCGGCAGTTCTTC. Encoded protein: CASSLERARQFF.

The CDR3 DNA is TGTGCCAGCAGACAGGGTTTCGGCTACACCTTC. This translates into CASRQGFGYTF. The chain links TRBV25-1 to TRBJ1-2, with D perhaps matching TRBD1 (6 bases). Germline V gene data show CDR1 as MGHDK and CDR2 as SYGVNS. The CDR3 runs to 11 residues. V gave up 6 bases and J gave up 8 bases, with 10 bases separating them.

There are a few counts of this clonotype. At one end the junction does not follow the germline gene, possibly because of a read error. Here the CDR3 DNA reads TGTGCCACCAGCACAGCGGACAGGGGACGAATCTCCTTC. Its protein is CATSTADRGRISF. This rearrangement joins TRBV15 to TRBJ1-2; 9 nucleotides match TRBD1. The CDR3 length is 13 residues. Germline V gives CDR1 LNHNV, CDR2 YYDKDF (reference sequence). Filled out from reference TRBV15 and TRBJ1-2, the complete variable domain reads DAMVIQNPRYQVTQFGKPVTLSCSQTLNHNVMYWYQQKSSQAPKLLFHYYDKDFNNEADTPDNFQSRRPNTSFCFLDIRSPGLGDTAMYLCATSTADRGRISFGSGTRLTVV.

The CDR3: CASSYPGHPNSGNTIYF. CDR3 nucleotide sequence: TGTGCCAGCAGTTACCCCGGACATCCTAACTCTGGAAACACCATATATTTT. The chain links TRBV6-6 to TRBJ1-3; a possible D gene is TRBD1 (5 bases). CDR1 is MNHNY, CDR2 SVGAGI, per germline (reference sequence). This CDR3 has 17 amino acids. V was shortened by 2 bases and J by 0 bases, with 14 bases between the two germline ends.

This clonotype was seen a few times. The chain combines TRBV12-3 or TRBV12-4 with TRBJ2-7; D is unresolved. The CDR3 length is 13 residues. V dropped 3 bases and J dropped 1 base, with 7 bases sitting between them. The CDR3 sequence is CASSFVGSYEQYF. CDR3 DNA: TGTGCCAGCAGTTTTGTCGGATCCTACGAGCAGTACTTC.

V gene TRBV12-3 or TRBV12-4 combines with J gene TRBJ2-7; 8 bases agree with TRBD2. The CDR3 consists of 16 residues. Trimming cost V 5 bases and J 0 bases; bases outside gene matches: 9. This CDR3 reads CASSPRGSGGSYEQYF. As DNA, the CDR3 is TGTGCCAGCAGTCCCCGGGGGAGCGGGGGCTCCTACGAGCAGTACTTC.

The chain links TRBV6-2 or TRBV6-3 to TRBJ2-1; the match to TRBD1 covers 9 bases. Per the germline V gene, CDR1 is MNHEY and CDR2 is SVGEGT. V shed 0 bases and J 2 bases; nucleotides not matched to a gene: 2. CDR3 size: 16 residues. CDR3 amino acids: CASSYSGTGTYNEQFF. The CDR3 nucleotides are TGTGCCAGCAGTTACTCGGGGACAGGGACCTACAATGAGCAGTTCTTC.

The J gene is TRBJ1-1, the V gene TRBV7-9; maybe TRBD1 (6 bases). Germline-derived CDR1 and CDR2 are SEHNR and FQNEAQ (reference sequence). The germline V and J ends were trimmed by 8 bases and 5 bases, with 21 bases remaining between them. This CDR3 region has 15 residues. The CDR3 sequence is CASGPPQGPGTEAFF. CDR3 nucleotides: TGTGCCAGCGGGCCTCCACAGGGTCCCGGAACTGAAGCTTTCTTT.

This clonotype was counted a few times. J is TRBJ1-1 and V is TRBV19; D remains ambiguous. V was cut by 6 bases and J by 8 bases, with 13 bases left in between. Germline V CDR1 and CDR2: LNHDA, SQIVND (reference sequence). The CDR3 totals 12 residues. The CDR3 bases are TGTGCCAGTAGGTTGACACGGAGAGAAGCTTTCTTT. This translates into CASRLTRREAFF. Using reference TRBV19 and TRBJ1-1 for the parts outside the CDR3, the full variable domain is DGGITQSPKYLFRKEGQNVTLSCEQNLNHDAMYWYRQDPGQGLRLIYYSQIVNDFQKGDIAEGYSVSREKKESFPLTVTSAQKNPTAFYLCASRLTRREAFFGQGTRLTVV.

V and J are TRBV7-3 and TRBJ2-2, with TRBD2 matching over 9 bases. The CDR3 runs to 16 residues. V dropped 5 bases and J dropped 3; count of bases not matched to a gene: 7. Germline lookup yields CDR1 SGHTA and CDR2 FQGTGA. The chain's CDR3 is CASSATSGSYTGELFF. The CDR3 DNA follows: TGTGCCAGCAGCGCTACTAGCGGGTCGTACACCGGGGAGCTGTTTTTT. The whole variable domain, filled in from reference TRBV7-3 and TRBJ2-2, reads GAGVSQTPSNKVTEKGKYVELRCDPISGHTALYWYRQSLGQGPEFLIYFQGTGAADDSGLPNDRFFAVRPEGSVSTLKIQRTERGDSAVYLCASSATSGSYTGELFFGEGSRLTVL.

This clonotype was seen once. This chain links TRBV7-9 with TRBJ1-5; D is unresolved. CDR1 and CDR2 from the germline V gene are SEHNR and FQNEAQ (reference sequence). The CDR3 is made up of 13 amino acids. V was cut by 5 bases and J by 4 bases, with 9 bases left in between. The CDR3 reads CASSADGNQPQHF. In DNA, the CDR3 is TGTGCCAGCAGCGCAGACGGTAATCAGCCCCAGCATTTT.

This clonotype was seen only a few times. V is TRBV12-3 or TRBV12-4 and J is TRBJ2-1; 7 nucleotides agree with TRBD1. The junction had 11 bases not matched to a gene; V was cut back by 11 bases and J by 13 bases. The CDR3 contains 11 residues. The CDR3 sequence: CAGAGGGSQFF. The CDR3 region has the DNA TGTGCCGGGGCAGGGGGTGGGTCCCAGTTCTTC.

This clonotype was found a few times. This chain links TRBV7-9 with TRBJ2-1; 8 positions match TRBD2. Germline assignment: CDR1 SEHNR and CDR2 FQNEAQ (reference sequence). With 4 bases clipped from V and 7 bases from J, the junction kept 24 bases outside the gene matches. CDR3 length: 20 amino acids. The CDR3 DNA reads TGTGCCAGCAGCTCCGCCGGGCCCCCATTGGCTCTAGCGGGCCCAAATGAGCAGTTCTTC. As protein: CASSSAGPPLALAGPNEQFF.

This clonotype has a handful of counts. The gene calls are TRBV7-2 and TRBJ1-4, with D perhaps TRBD1 (5 bases). Looked up from germline, CDR1 is SGHTA and CDR2 is FQGNSA. This CDR3 is built from 17 residues. V was trimmed by 1 base and J by 0 bases, leaving 12 bases between them. The CDR3 DNA sequence: TGTGCCAGCAGCTTAGTGGGCAGGGTGTCAACTAATGAAAAACTGTTTTTT. It is translated as CASSLVGRVSTNEKLFF.

This chain uses TRBV4-2 with TRBJ2-1; TRBD2 might be the D (5 bases). V was shortened by 1 base and J by 7 bases, with 20 bases between the two germline ends. From germline, CDR1 is LGHNA and CDR2 YNFKEQ. The CDR3 length is 17 residues. The DNA of the CDR3 is TGTGCCAGCAGCCAAGGTCAACCGGGGAAGGGTAAGAATGAGCAGTTCTTC. This translates into CASSQGQPGKGKNEQFF.

The J gene is TRBJ2-7, the V gene TRBV7-2, with D maybe TRBD1 (6 bases). Germline V gene sequence: CDR1 SGHTA, CDR2 FQGNSA. The CDR3 has 16 amino acids. V gave up 3 bases and J gave up 5 bases, with 20 bases separating them. This chain's CDR3 is CASSLHPRLGADEQYF. CDR3 DNA sequence: TGTGCCAGCAGCTTGCACCCCCGGCTGGGGGCCGACGAGCAGTACTTC.

The chain combines TRBV3-1 with TRBJ2-3; 7 bases align to TRBD2. With 1 base clipped from V and 6 bases from J, the junction kept 7 bases outside the gene matches. CDR1 and CDR2 from the germline V gene are LGHDT and YNNKEL (reference sequence). The CDR3 length is 15 residues. CDR3 amino acids: CASSQGTSAPDTQYF. For the CDR3, the DNA is TGTGCCAGCAGCCAAGGTACTAGCGCCCCGGATACGCAGTATTTT.

This clonotype was counted only a few times. The chain links TRBV6-5 to TRBJ1-2; 11 positions match TRBD1. Germline assignment: CDR1 MNHEY and CDR2 SVGAGI. With 5 bases clipped from V and 2 bases from J, the junction kept 4 bases outside the gene matches. The CDR3 has 15 amino acids. Here the CDR3 DNA reads TGTGCCAGCAGTGAGCGGGACAGGGGGAACTATGGCTACACCTTC. Its translation is CASSERDRGNYGYTF.

There are a few counts of this clonotype. The gene calls are TRBV24-1 and TRBJ2-1, with D unclear. Germline V gene sequence: CDR1 KGHDR, CDR2 SFDVKD. V was cut by 5 bases and J by 2 bases, with 12 bases left in between. CDR3 length equals 15 residues. The CDR3 sequence: CATSGFESTYNEQFF. In DNA, the CDR3 is TGTGCCACCAGTGGTTTTGAGTCGACCTACAATGAGCAGTTCTTC.

The CDR3 DNA reads TGCAGTGCGCCTCCGGACGCTAGCGGGAGGGGCGAGCAGTACTTC. Its translation is CSAPPDASGRGEQYF. V and J are TRBV20-1 and TRBJ2-7; 12 nucleotides align to TRBD2. CDR3 length: 15 residues. Germline values: CDR1 DFQATT, CDR2 SNEGSKA (reference sequence). V lost 6 bases to trimming and J lost 6 bases; unmatched junction nucleotides: 12.

This clonotype was counted between two and nine times. The V call is TRBV5-6, the J call TRBJ2-1; tentatively, D is TRBD1 (6 bases). The CDR3 has 14 residues. Germline CDR1 reads SGHDT; CDR2 reads YYEEEE. The germline V and J ends were trimmed by 2 bases and 1 base, with 7 bases remaining between them. The CDR3 sequence: CASSFRGSYNEQFF. Here the CDR3 DNA reads TGTGCCAGCAGCTTCAGGGGTTCCTACAATGAGCAGTTCTTC.

In this sample, this clonotype turned up many times. The rearrangement joins TRBV7-2 to TRBJ2-7; 8 positions agree with TRBD2. Germline V CDR1 and CDR2: SGHTA, FQGNSA. With V trimmed by 4 bases and J by 6 bases, 11 bases remained unmatched. The CDR3 loop spans 15 amino acids. The CDR3 region has the DNA TGTGCCAGCAGCTCCAGCGGGAGATTGGGTCTCGAGCAGTACTTC. Translating gives CASSSSGRLGLEQYF.

V gene TRBV12-3 or TRBV12-4 combines with J gene TRBJ2-1; D tentatively fits TRBD1 or TRBD2 (5 bases each). The CDR3 loop spans 16 amino acids. V lost 3 bases and J 9 bases, leaving 21 bases between the germline ends. CDR3: CASSFPPGASRGEQFF. In nucleotides, the CDR3 is TGTGCCAGCAGTTTCCCGCCCGGGGCTAGCAGAGGTGAGCAGTTCTTC.

The V and J genes are TRBV11-2 and TRBJ1-4, with TRBD1 matching over 12 bases. V shed 5 bases, J shed 9 bases, and the junction held 4 bases outside the gene matches. Germline V gives CDR1 SGHAT, CDR2 FQNNGV. This CDR3 spans 14 amino acids. The CDR3: CASSPRDRGQKLFF. CDR3 bases: TGTGCCAGCAGCCCGAGGGACAGGGGGCAAAAACTGTTTTTT.